One TCR beta chain is described in this entry. Its antigen is unidentified. This sample was included in a study of beta chain features in type 1 diabetes. Turning to the study itself: The patient and healthy donor groups were comparable for age, gender and cell yields. Study results and caveats: There was a possibility that cDNA sequencing over-represented cells with high TCR expression. Patients' naive, central memory and regulatory TCRB repertoires appeared more alike than those of healthy donors.

Expressed TCRB transcripts were sequenced, since all the RNA that had been isolated was reverse transcribed. Data came from immunoSEQ multiplex PCR; TCRdb stores just in-frame clones and leaves some out. The sample lists about 140,000 clones, 9% to 10% occurring once. The CDR3 has 16 amino acids. Germline-derived CDR1 and CDR2 are SGHNT and YYREEE (reference sequence). V gave up 0 bases and J gave up 4 bases; unmatched junction bases: 6. This TCR came from a middle-aged woman in good health. The source material was central memory CD4+ T cells from blood. This chain connects TRBV5-4 to TRBJ2-1, with 8 bases fitting TRBD2. The CDR3 loop is CASSLAASGGYNEQFF. CDR3 DNA sequence: TGTGCCAGCAGCTTGGCCGCCAGCGGGGGTTACAATGAGCAGTTCTTC.